This T cell receptor beta chain was identified in a study of T-cell reconstitution after alpha-beta-depleted transplantation in children. Using unique molecular identifiers, the investigators prepared the TCRbeta library. TCRdb itself ran the PCR reads through MiXCR, one entry per CDR3 protein. The data contain 380,000 or so distinct CDR3 sequences, more than 10% of them singletons. Sequenced here: PBMCs, sampled from the stem cell graft. This TCR derives from a human donor who donated a stem cell graft to a child with Fanconi anemia.

CDR3 protein: CASSLGEPAEAFF. The CDR3 DNA follows: TGTGCCAGCAGTTTAGGGGAACCCGCTGAAGCTTTCTTT. The rearrangement links TRBV27 to TRBJ1-1; D is undetermined. This CDR3 is built from 13 residues. V was pared by 2 bases and J by 6 bases, with 10 bases between. In germline, CDR1 is MNHEY, CDR2 SMNVEV (reference sequence).